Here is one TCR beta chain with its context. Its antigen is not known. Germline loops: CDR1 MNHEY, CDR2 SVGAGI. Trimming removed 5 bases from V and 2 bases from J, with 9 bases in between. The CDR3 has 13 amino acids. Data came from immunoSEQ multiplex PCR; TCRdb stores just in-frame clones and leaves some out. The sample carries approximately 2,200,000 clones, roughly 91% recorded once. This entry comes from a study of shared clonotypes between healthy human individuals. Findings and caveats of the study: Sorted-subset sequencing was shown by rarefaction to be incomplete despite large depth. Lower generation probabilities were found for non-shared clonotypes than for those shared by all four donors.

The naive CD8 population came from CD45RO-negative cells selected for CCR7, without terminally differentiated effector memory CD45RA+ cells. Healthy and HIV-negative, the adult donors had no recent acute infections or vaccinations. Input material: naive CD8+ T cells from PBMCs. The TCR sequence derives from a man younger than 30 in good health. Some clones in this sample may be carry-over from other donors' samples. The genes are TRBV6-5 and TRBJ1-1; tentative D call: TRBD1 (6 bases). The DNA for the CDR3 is TGTGCCAGCAGTGACAGGTTTAACACTGAAGCTTTCTTT. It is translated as CASSDRFNTEAFF.